These 20 T cell receptor beta chains came from one sample sequenced in a study of OX40 agonist ivuxolimab in advanced cancers. Assay used: immunoSEQ multiplex PCR; TCRdb lists only in-frame clones, some missing. The sample gives about 71,000 clones, just under 80% of which show up once; about 5.7% is in the top ten. Source: CD4+ or CD8+ T cells sorted from blood, taken in a trial of the OX40 agonist ivuxolimab. Receptor source: an adult with an advanced solid tumor such as melanoma, head and neck, liver or kidney cancer.

This clone was seen once. This chain connects TRBV5-1 to TRBJ2-5; 8 positions agree with TRBD2. CDR1 is SGHRS, CDR2 YFSETQ, per germline. The CDR3 sequence is 18 residues long. V lost 3 bases to trimming and J lost 3 bases; unmatched junction nucleotides: 16. DNA for the CDR3: TGCGCCAGCAGCTCCCGGGGGGGTTTGAGGACGGGTGAAGAGACCCAGTACTTC. Residues: CASSSRGGLRTGEETQYF.

This chain connects TRBV2 to TRBJ1-2, with 8 bases lining up with TRBD1. The CDR3 runs to 14 residues. Per the germline V gene, CDR1 is SNHLY and CDR2 is FYNNEI. Trimming cost V 6 bases and J 2 bases; bases outside gene matches: 5. CDR3 region: CASRGQAANYGYTF. The CDR3 DNA reads TGTGCCAGCAGGGGACAGGCCGCGAACTATGGCTACACCTTC.

V and J are TRBV6-6 and TRBJ1-1, with no clear D. V lost 6 bases to trimming and J lost 4 bases, with 6 bases between them. The CDR3 is 11 amino acids. Germline CDR1 and CDR2: MNHNY and SVGAGI (reference sequence). CDR3: CASSSGTEAFF. The CDR3 DNA sequence: TGTGCCAGCAGCTCGGGCACTGAAGCTTTCTTT.

This chain links TRBV5-1 with TRBJ2-7; D gene unclear. CDR1 SGHRS and CDR2 YFSETQ come from the germline V gene. Between the trimmed V and J ends, which lost 0 bases and 4 bases, there was a span of 8 bases. The CDR3 is made up of 13 amino acids. The CDR3 here is CASSLGPEYEQYF. CDR3 DNA: TGCGCCAGCAGCTTGGGTCCTGAATACGAGCAGTACTTC.

The chain joins TRBV27 to TRBJ1-2; the D gene is possibly TRBD1 (6 bases). V was trimmed by 5 bases and J by 8 bases, leaving 18 bases between them. Germline values: CDR1 MNHEY, CDR2 SMNVEV (reference sequence). The CDR3 length is 14 residues. The CDR3 region is CASSPGHSLRGYTF. CDR3 nucleotides: TGTGCCAGCAGTCCGGGACATTCTCTAAGGGGCTACACCTTC.

This clone was counted at least ten times. In DNA, the CDR3 is TGTGCCAGCACCCTCGGAGGGGCGCGGGGCTACACCTTC. Translation: CASTLGGARGYTF. J is TRBJ1-2 and V is TRBV5-4; a weak D match, TRBD1 (5 bases). Trimming removed 6 bases from V and 8 bases from J, with 17 bases in between. The CDR3 totals 13 residues. Germline loops: CDR1 SGHNT, CDR2 YYREEE (reference sequence).

The gene calls are TRBV7-2 and TRBJ1-1, with D possibly matching TRBD1 (5 bases). The CDR3 spans 16 residues. The germline V gene encodes CDR1 SGHTA and CDR2 FQGNSA. The V end was cut by 5 bases, the J end by 0 bases, with 16 bases between. The CDR3 loop is CASSPPSGGVNTEAFF. The CDR3 nucleotides are TGTGCCAGCAGCCCCCCTTCTGGGGGGGTGAACACTGAAGCTTTCTTT.

This chain joins TRBV6-1 and TRBJ1-5; TRBD1 is a possible D gene (6 bases). The CDR3 contains 13 residues. Trimming removed 6 bases from V and 5 bases from J, with 11 bases in between. CDR1 and CDR2 from the germline V gene are MNHNS and SASEGT. The CDR3 spells CASRHRADQPQHF. The CDR3 coding sequence is TGTGCCAGCAGGCACAGGGCAGATCAGCCCCAGCATTTT.

CDR3 in amino acids: CASSGRRAPAKNIQYF. The CDR3 region has the DNA TGTGCCAGTAGTGGTAGACGAGCCCCAGCCAAAAACATTCAGTACTTC. The chain links TRBV19 to TRBJ2-4; D is undetermined. Trimming took off 5 bases at V and 0 bases at J, with 14 bases between the two ends. CDR3 length equals 16 residues. Germline-derived CDR1 and CDR2 are LNHDA and SQIVND (reference sequence).

A few counts support this clone. In nucleotides, the CDR3 is TGTGCCAGCAGACTCGCGGGAGCTGAGCAGTTCTTC. Its translation is CASRLAGAEQFF. The genes are TRBV28 and TRBJ2-1; 7 bases match TRBD2. The germline V gene encodes CDR1 MDHEN and CDR2 SYDVKM. The CDR3 has 12 residues. V shed 6 bases, J shed 9 bases, and the junction held 5 bases outside the gene matches.

The chain links TRBV9 to TRBJ2-7; 9 nucleotides agree with TRBD1. The J segment lost 2 bases and the V segment lost 0 bases, leaving 9 bases of the junction unmatched. The CDR3 has 17 residues. Per the germline V gene, CDR1 is SGDLS and CDR2 is YYNGEE. In DNA, the CDR3 is TGTGCCAGCAGCGTAGGAGGGACAGGGTGGACCCCCTACGAGCAGTACTTC. Its translation is CASSVGGTGWTPYEQYF. Supplemented by reference TRBV9 and TRBJ2-7, the full variable domain reads DSGVTQTPKHLITATGQRVTLRCSPRSGDLSVYWYQQSLDQGLQFLIQYYNGEERAKGNILERFSAQQFPDLHSELNLSSLELGDSALYFCASSVGGTGWTPYEQYFGPGTRLTVT.

This sequence joins TRBV19 and TRBJ2-2; 11 positions match TRBD2. CDR1 and CDR2 (germline): LNHDA, SQIVND (reference sequence). After removal of 0 bases from V and 2 bases from J, the junction contained 8 bases not matched to a gene. This CDR3 spans 19 amino acids. The CDR3 spells CASSIDSSGRALNTGELFF. The CDR3 nucleotides are TGTGCCAGTAGTATAGATAGTAGCGGGAGGGCCTTAAACACCGGGGAGCTGTTTTTT.

The gene calls are TRBV6-5 and TRBJ2-1; D is ambiguous. The CDR3 runs 11 residues. Germline V gene lookup returns CDR1 MNHEY and CDR2 SVGAGI. Trimming stripped 2 bases from V and 10 bases from J, with 6 bases between. The CDR3 nucleotides read TGTGCCAGCAGTTACGGAAGAGAGCAGTTCTTC. Its translation is CASSYGREQFF.

The chain uses TRBV27 and TRBJ2-5, with 7 bases lining up with TRBD2. Germline V gene data show CDR1 as MNHEY and CDR2 as SMNVEV (reference sequence). The CDR3 length is 17 residues. V was clipped by 6 bases and J by 1 base; unmatched bases: 14. CDR3 amino acids: CASRSYGSGAPQETQYF. CDR3 bases: TGTGCCAGCAGGTCCTACGGGAGCGGGGCTCCCCAAGAGACCCAGTACTTC.

The chain employs TRBV7-9 and TRBJ2-7; a possible D gene is TRBD1 (6 bases). CDR1 SEHNR and CDR2 FQNEAQ come from the germline V gene (reference sequence). This CDR3 is 12 amino acids long. The V and J ends lost 1 base and 9 bases respectively, with 10 bases between them. The CDR3 loop is CASSLGRGGQYF. The CDR3 DNA reads as TGTGCCAGCAGCTTAGGCAGGGGCGGGCAGTACTTC.

The V gene is TRBV18, the J gene TRBJ2-7; 12 bases match TRBD2. V shed 4 bases and J 0 bases; nucleotides not matched to a gene: 7. Germline V gene sequence: CDR1 KGHSH, CDR2 LQKENI. The CDR3 contains 17 residues. CDR3 sequence: CASSLGTSGSGSYEQYF. In nucleotides, the CDR3 is TGTGCCAGCTCACTCGGGACTAGCGGGTCCGGCTCCTACGAGCAGTACTTC.

V is TRBV11-3 and J is TRBJ1-2; possibly TRBD1 for D (5 bases). The CDR3 has 14 residues. CDR1 and CDR2 from the germline V gene are SGHNT and YENEEA. Trimming stripped 4 bases from V and 4 bases from J, with 13 bases between. In nucleotides, the CDR3 is TGTGCCAGCAGCTGCTCTGCGGGGGGCTATGGCTACACCTTC. Its translation is CASSCSAGGYGYTF.

This chain connects TRBV19 to TRBJ1-1, with 7 bases matching TRBD1. The V gene end was trimmed by 5 bases and the J gene end by 7 bases; junction bases not matched to a gene: 1. Germline V gene data show CDR1 as LNHDA and CDR2 as SQIVND (reference sequence). The CDR3 runs 11 residues. The CDR3 is CASSYRGEAFF. The CDR3 nucleotides read TGTGCCAGTAGTTACAGGGGTGAAGCTTTCTTT.

The gene calls are TRBV7-2 and TRBJ2-7; 8 bases line up with TRBD1. The trim removed 5 bases at V and 0 bases at J, leaving 3 bases unmatched. This CDR3 is built from 14 residues. The germline V gene encodes CDR1 SGHTA and CDR2 FQGNSA. The CDR3 reads CASSLTGASYEQYF. The CDR3 region has the DNA TGTGCCAGCAGCCTGACAGGGGCCTCCTACGAGCAGTACTTC.

This clone turned up a few times. This chain links TRBV6-6 with TRBJ1-4; D ambiguous. The CDR3 extends over 13 amino acids. Germline V gene lookup returns CDR1 MNHNY and CDR2 SVGAGI (reference sequence). V gave up 10 bases and J gave up 7 bases, with 16 bases separating them. CDR3 loop: CATLQHGSEKLFF. CDR3 in DNA: TGTGCCACCCTTCAGCACGGTAGTGAAAAACTGTTTTTT.